The 2 T cell receptor beta chains below come from one sample, sequenced in a study of CD4 T cells in lung cancer. At least 3 cm from the malignant lesion, non-adjacent lung tissue was taken from the same resection. Sequencing used immunoSEQ multiplex PCR; TCRdb keeps in-frame clones, though not all of them. The table shows some 9,300 clones, with about 62% occurring only once. The sample was normal lung tissue taken away from the tumor. The receptor source for this set is a man in his sixties with non-small cell lung cancer.

This chain links TRBV5-6 with TRBJ2-4, with a tentative D call TRBD1 (5 bases). The CDR3 loop spans 15 amino acids. CDR1 and CDR2 (germline): SGHDT, YYEEEE. Trimming removed 0 bases from V and 2 bases from J, with 9 bases in between. The CDR3 coding sequence is TGTGCCAGCAGCTTGGGGGGCGCCTCCAAAAACATTCAGTACTTC. Protein sequence: CASSLGGASKNIQYF.

The J gene is TRBJ2-1, the V gene TRBV5-6, with 10 nucleotides matching TRBD2. Germline CDR1 and CDR2: SGHDT and YYEEEE. The CDR3 totals 16 residues. Trimming took 4 bases from V and 7 from J; bases not matched to a gene: 11. CDR3 loop: CASSPNLAGVTNEQFF. CDR3 DNA: TGTGCCAGCAGCCCCAATCTAGCGGGAGTTACTAATGAGCAGTTCTTC.